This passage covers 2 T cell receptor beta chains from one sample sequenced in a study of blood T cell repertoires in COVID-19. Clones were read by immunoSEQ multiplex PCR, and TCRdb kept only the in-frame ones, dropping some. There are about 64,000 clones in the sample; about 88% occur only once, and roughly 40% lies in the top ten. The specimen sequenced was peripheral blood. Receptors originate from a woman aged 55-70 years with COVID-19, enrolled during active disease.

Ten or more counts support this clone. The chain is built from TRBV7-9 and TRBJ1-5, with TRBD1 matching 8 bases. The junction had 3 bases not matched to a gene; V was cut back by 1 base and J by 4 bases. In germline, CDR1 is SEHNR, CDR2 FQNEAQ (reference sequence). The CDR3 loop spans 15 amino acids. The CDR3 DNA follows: TGTGCCAGCAGCTTAGGGGACAGGATTAATCAGCCCCAGCATTTT. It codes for CASSLGDRINQPQHF. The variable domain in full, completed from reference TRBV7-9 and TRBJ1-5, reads DTGVSQNPRHKITKRGQNVTFRCDPISEHNRLYWYRQTLGQGPEFLTYFQNEAQLEKSRLLSDRFSAERPKGSFSTLEIQRTEQGDSAMYLCASSLGDRINQPQHFGDGTRLSIL.

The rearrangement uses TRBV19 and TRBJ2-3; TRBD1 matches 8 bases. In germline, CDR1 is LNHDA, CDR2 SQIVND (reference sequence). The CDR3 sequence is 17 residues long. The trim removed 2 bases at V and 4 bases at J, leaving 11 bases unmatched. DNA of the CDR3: TGTGCCAGTAGTATATTTTTCCCAGGGGGCAACGCAGATACGCAGTATTTT. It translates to CASSIFFPGGNADTQYF.